The 27 T cell receptor beta chains given below trace back to one sample, sequenced in a study of tumor-infiltrating lymphocytes in primary liver carcinoma (dated by TCRdb to about 2017). Total RNA and DNA were co-extracted from around 20-30 mg of bulk tissue with the AllPrep DNA/RNA mini kit, without cell sorting. The sample was run on an Illumina HiSeq 2500. Using a constant-region primer and ProtoScript II reverse transcriptase, TCRbeta-specific cDNA was reverse-transcribed from about 460 ng total RNA. Construction of the TCRbeta libraries relied on three nested rounds of multiplex PCR, following a slightly modified ARM-PCR procedure. Each of the first two PCR rounds ran for 9 to 11 cycles using multiplex TRBV1-TRBV30 forward primers together with a Cbeta reverse primer. The raw public reads went through TCRdb reprocessing: fastp at Q25, MiXCR clone calling, in-frame beta chains kept. Under each unique CDR3 protein, matching rows form one entry showing the most common genes and DNA. Recorded for this sample are about 120,000 distinct CDR3 sequences; 60% to 70% of them occurred a single time. Jointly, the top ten make up roughly a tenth of the sample.

The source material was liver tumor tissue from sampling region 1. This specimen's cell subset or site label, per the study, means: tumor region T1, superior pole. These receptors were collected from a woman in her sixties with primary liver carcinoma and hepatitis B virus infection.

This clonotype has only a few counts. This chain joins TRBV5-1 and TRBJ2-1, with D perhaps TRBD2 (5 bases). Trimming shortened V by 2 bases and J by 0 bases, and 12 bases separated the two germline ends. CDR1 and CDR2 from the germline V gene are SGHRS and YFSETQ. The CDR3 runs 16 residues. CDR3 sequence (DNA): TGCGCCAGCAGCTTTCAGGAGGTAGGCTCCTACAATGAGCAGTTCTTC. Its translation is CASSFQEVGSYNEQFF.

The genes are TRBV15 and TRBJ1-5; D not certain. Germline values: CDR1 LNHNV, CDR2 YYDKDF (reference sequence). Trimming removed 0 bases from V and 3 bases from J, with 15 bases in between. The CDR3 sequence is 17 residues long. The CDR3 sequence is CATSRDLSGNNNQPQHF. CDR3 sequence (DNA): TGTGCCACCAGCAGAGATCTTTCCGGGAACAACAATCAGCCCCAGCATTTT.

This rearrangement joins TRBV11-2 to TRBJ2-5; possibly TRBD1 or TRBD2 for D (6 bases each). Trimming removed 10 bases from V and 4 bases from J, with 19 bases in between. Germline CDR1 SGHAT, CDR2 FQNNGV. This CDR3 comprises 14 residues. The CDR3 nucleotides read TGTGCCACAGGGGTTCGGGCGGGACTAGAGACCCAGTACTTC. Residues: CATGVRAGLETQYF.

The chain links TRBV2 to TRBJ1-1, with D unresolved. The germline V and J ends were trimmed by 7 bases and 1 base, with 16 bases remaining between them. The CDR3 sequence is 15 residues long. Germline V lookup: CDR1 SNHLY, CDR2 FYNNEI. CDR3 residues: CASTKEGGENTEAFF. The CDR3 DNA is TGTGCCAGCACCAAGGAGGGTGGGGAGAACACTGAAGCTTTCTTT.

Ten or more counts support this clonotype. This chain uses TRBV12-3 or TRBV12-4 with TRBJ2-7, with no clear D. The CDR3 covers 12 residues. Trimming removed 3 bases at V and 7 bases at J, with 10 bases between. CDR3 sequence reads: CASSFQLGEQYF. The CDR3 DNA is TGTGCCAGCAGTTTCCAGCTGGGGGAGCAGTACTTC.

This clonotype was seen just once. V and J are TRBV29-1 and TRBJ2-2, with 8 bases that match TRBD1. After removal of 6 bases from V and 3 bases from J, the junction contained 15 bases not matched to a gene. Germline CDR1 is SQVTM and CDR2 is ANQGSEA. This CDR3 is 17 amino acids long. This chain's CDR3 is CSVSETGDSLDTGELFF. The CDR3 DNA reads TGCAGCGTCTCCGAGACAGGGGACTCCCTGGACACCGGGGAGCTGTTTTTT.

Points on this clonotype: The junction departs from the called germline gene at one end, perhaps through a read error. This chain uses TRBV4-1 with TRBJ2-1, with TRBD2 matching over 11 bases. This CDR3 comprises 17 residues. CDR1 is MGHRA, CDR2 YSYEKL, per germline. For the CDR3, the DNA is TGCGCCAGCAACCATAGACTAGCGGGGAGTTCCTACAATGGGCAGTTCTTC. Translated: CASNHRLAGSSYNGQFF.

V usage is TRBV29-1 and J usage is TRBJ2-1, with TRBD2 matching over 9 bases. Germline V gives CDR1 SQVTM, CDR2 ANQGSEA. V was clipped by 6 bases and J by 6 bases; unmatched bases: 9. This CDR3 has 14 residues. This chain's CDR3 is CSVLGGRAVNEQFF. The CDR3 bases are TGCAGCGTGCTGGGCGGGAGGGCCGTCAATGAGCAGTTCTTC.

Ten or more counts support this clonotype. The V gene is TRBV11-2, the J gene TRBJ2-3, with 15 bases fitting TRBD2. Germline lookup yields CDR1 SGHAT and CDR2 FQNNGV. The CDR3 totals 18 residues. J gave up 3 bases and V 5 bases, and 9 bases lay outside the gene matches. The CDR3 region has the DNA TGTGCCAGCAGCGCAAGGACTAGCGGGAGGGGAGGAACAGATACGCAGTATTTT. Translation gives CASSARTSGRGGTDTQYF.

The chain carries TRBV11-2 and TRBJ2-1, with D possibly TRBD2 on 5 matching bases. This CDR3 contains 15 residues. From germline, CDR1 is SGHAT and CDR2 FQNNGV. The CDR3 nucleotides read TGTGTCAGTAGCTTAGAGAGTGGGAGTGTGAGTGAGCAGTTCTTC. Protein sequence: CVSSLESGSVSEQFF.

As concerns this clonotype: The germline gene is not matched at one end of the junction; a read error may be the cause. The rearrangement links TRBV12-3 or TRBV12-4 to TRBJ2-5; 11 bases fit TRBD1. The CDR3 spans 14 residues. The CDR3 region has the DNA TGTACCAGCTGTCTCCTCGGACAGGGGGCCTCACTGGAATTC. It codes for CTSCLLGQGASLEF.

The chain combines TRBV28 with TRBJ1-1; TRBD1 matches 9 bases. J was trimmed by 5 bases and V by 5 bases; bases with no gene match: 9. CDR3 length: 15 amino acids. Germline-derived CDR1 and CDR2 are MDHEN and SYDVKM. The CDR3 is CASSSLTGGATEAFF. Here the CDR3 DNA reads TGTGCCAGCAGTAGCTTGACAGGGGGGGCGACTGAAGCTTTCTTT.

The chain has TRBV15 and TRBJ2-2; TRBD1 or TRBD2 may be the D gene (6 bases each). The CDR3 spans 13 residues. Per germline, CDR1 LNHNV and CDR2 YYDKDF (reference sequence). CDR3 in DNA: TGTGCTACAGGGACTCCGAACACCGGGGAGCTGTTTTTT. Amino acids: CATGTPNTGELFF. Filled out from reference TRBV15 and TRBJ2-2, the complete variable domain reads DAMVIQNPRYQVTQFGKPVTLSCSQTLNHNVMYWYQQKSSQAPKLLFHYYDKDFNNEADTPDNFQSRRPNTSFCFLDIRSPGLGDTAMYLCATGTPNTGELFFGEGSRLTVL.

This clonotype has just a few counts. V gene TRBV10-1 combines with J gene TRBJ2-2; D perhaps matches TRBD1 (5 bases). The CDR3 has 14 residues. V was pared by 0 bases and J by 7 bases, with 9 bases between. Germline V CDR1 and CDR2: WNHNN, SYGVQD (reference sequence). The CDR3 sequence: CASSESAGIGELFF. The CDR3, as DNA: TGCGCCAGCAGTGAGTCAGCAGGGATCGGGGAGCTGTTTTTT.

Of note for this clonotype: This could be a read error, since a much larger clone is one nucleotide away. V usage is TRBV12-3 or TRBV12-4 and J usage is TRBJ2-7, with a possible D match to TRBD2 (5 bases). This CDR3 comprises 12 residues. Trimming shortened V by 8 bases and J by 2 bases, and 10 bases separated the two germline ends. The CDR3 loop is CASGSAAYEQYF. The CDR3 DNA reads TGTGCCAGCGGTAGCGCCGCCTACGAGCAGTACTTC.

This clonotype was observed at least ten times. The chain combines TRBV28 with TRBJ2-1; D unresolved. Between the trimmed V and J ends, which lost 6 bases and 0 bases, there was a span of 12 bases. Germline CDR1 reads MDHEN; CDR2 reads SYDVKM. The CDR3 consists of 15 residues. Written as DNA, the CDR3 is TGTGCCAGCAGCCCAGACTCTGGCTCCTACAATGAGCAGTTCTTC. Translated, it gives CASSPDSGSYNEQFF.

Remarks on this clonotype: The germline gene is not matched at one end of the junction; a read error may be the cause. The gene calls are TRBV6-1 and TRBJ2-5, with a weak D call TRBD1 (5 bases). The CDR3 covers 15 residues. Germline lookup yields CDR1 MNHNS and CDR2 SASEGT. The CDR3 bases are TGTGCCAGCAGGTACTTGACAGACAGTCAAGAGACCCAGTATTTC. Translation: CASRYLTDSQETQYF.

On this clonotype: A much larger clone sits a single nucleotide away, making a read error possible. The genes are TRBV4-2 and TRBJ2-2, with a possible D match to TRBD1 (6 bases). The CDR3 consists of 16 residues. The germline V gene encodes CDR1 LGHNA and CDR2 YNFKEQ. The CDR3 region has the DNA TGTGCCAGCAGCCAAGTGGGGACACCGAACACCGGGGAGCCGTTTTTT. Its protein product is CASSQVGTPNTGEPFF.

This clonotype appeared many times. The germline gene is not matched at one end of the junction; a read error may be the cause. The genes are TRBV5-1 and TRBJ1-5; D gene unclear. Germline-derived CDR1 and CDR2 are SGHRS and YFSETQ. There are 15 residues in the CDR3. CDR3 sequence reads: CASSLTGSSDQPQHF. CDR3 bases: TGCGCCAGCAGCTTGACGGGGTCTAGCGATCAGCCCCAGCATTTT.

This clonotype was recorded only once. One junction end disagrees with the germline gene, perhaps due to a read error. The genes are TRBV11-2 and TRBJ2-3; TRBD2 is a possible D gene (5 bases). Germline CDR1 reads SGHAT; CDR2 reads FQNNGV. CDR3 length equals 16 residues. The CDR3 loop reads CASSPELASSTDMQYF. As DNA, the CDR3 is TGTGCCAGCAGCCCAGAACTCGCTTCTAGCACAGATATGCAGTATTTT. Filled out from reference TRBV11-2 and TRBJ2-3, the complete variable domain reads EAGVAQSPRYKIIEKRQSVAFWCNPISGHATLYWYQQILGQGPKLLIQFQNNGVVDDSQLPKDRFSAERLKGVDSTLKIQPAKLEDSAVYLCASSPELASSTDMQYFGPGTRLTVL.

As regards this clonotype: Without the conserved terminal phenylalanine or tryptophan, this CDR3 likely stems from a read error. V usage is TRBV29-1 and J usage is TRBJ2-3; 8 bases line up with TRBD2. The germline gives CDR1 SQVTM, CDR2 ANQGSEA. V shed 6 bases and J 8 bases; nucleotides not matched to a gene: 19. CDR3 size: 16 residues. Here the CDR3 DNA reads TGCAGCGTCCACGGATCCGTGGCGGGAGGTGGCGGTACGCAGTATTTG. Protein product: CSVHGSVAGGGGTQYL.

Remarks on this clonotype: Its ends do not fully match the called genes, so a read error is possible. The rearrangement uses TRBV11-2 and TRBJ2-2, with a tentative D call TRBD2 (6 bases). CDR1 is SGHAT and CDR2 is FQNNGV in the germline V gene. The CDR3 covers 16 residues. CDR3 bases: TGTGCCAACAGCCGGATTAGCGGAGTGAACACCGGGGAGCTATTTTTT. This codes for CANSRISGVNTGELFF.

V usage is TRBV10-2 and J usage is TRBJ1-1; D uncertain. V was pared by 6 bases and J by 2 bases, with 13 bases between. This CDR3 spans 14 amino acids. Germline V gene data show CDR1 as WSHSY and CDR2 as SAAADI. The CDR3 loop reads CASRLGIINTEAFF. The CDR3 bases are TGCGCCAGCAGGTTGGGGATCATAAACACTGAAGCTTTCTTT.

With regard to this clonotype: The junction does not match germline at one end; this may be a read error. J is TRBJ2-3 and V is TRBV11-3, with 8 bases matching TRBD2. The germline gives CDR1 SGHNT, CDR2 YENEEA. The CDR3 is 15 residues long. For the CDR3, the DNA is TGTACCAGCAGCTTAGGGCGAGCGGGAGATCTTACACAGTATTTT. Its translation: CTSSLGRAGDLTQYF.

A remark on this clonotype: An end of the junction does not agree with germline; a read error may underlie this. The V call is TRBV6-2 or TRBV6-3, the J call TRBJ2-2; 8 bases line up with TRBD1. Germline CDR1 MNHEY, CDR2 SVGEGT. This CDR3 has 15 amino acids. The CDR3 spells CTSRPTGARTGELFF. CDR3 DNA: TGTACCAGCAGACCGACAGGGGCCAGAACCGGGGAGCTGTTTTTT.

The chain recombines TRBV11-2 with TRBJ2-3, with D unresolved. The end of the DNA is better explained by TRBJ1-5, so the J call may be wrong. The germline CDR1 and CDR2 sequences are SGHAT and FQNNGV. The CDR3 consists of 19 residues. The DNA for the CDR3 is TGTGCCAGCAGCTTAGGACTAGCGGGAGGGATGAGTATCACAGATACACAGCATTTT. This translates into CASSLGLAGGMSITDTQHF.

In regard to this clonotype: Just one base apart from a much larger clone, this may be a read error. The rearrangement uses TRBV14 and TRBJ2-1; D is possibly TRBD2 (5 bases). The CDR3 length is 14 residues. V lost 1 base to trimming and J lost 6 bases, with 10 bases between them. CDR1 SGHDN and CDR2 FVKESK come from the germline V gene. CDR3 coding DNA: TGTGCCAGCAGCCAAGTCCTAGCCGGCAATGAGCAGTTCTTC. Its protein is CASSQVLAGNEQFF.